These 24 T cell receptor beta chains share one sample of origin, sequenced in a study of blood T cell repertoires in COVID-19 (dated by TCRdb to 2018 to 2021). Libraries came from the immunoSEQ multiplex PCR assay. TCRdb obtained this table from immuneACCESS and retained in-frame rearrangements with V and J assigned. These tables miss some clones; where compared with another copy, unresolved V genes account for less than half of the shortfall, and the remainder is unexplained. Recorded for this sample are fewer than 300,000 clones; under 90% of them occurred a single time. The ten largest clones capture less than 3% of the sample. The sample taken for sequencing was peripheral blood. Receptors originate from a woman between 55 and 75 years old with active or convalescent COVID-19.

CDR3 sequence (DNA): TGTGCCAGCAGTTACTCCCCGGGAGGGGGCCTTCAGCCCCAGCATTTT. It encodes CASSYSPGGGLQPQHF. The chain uses TRBV6-5 and TRBJ1-5; the match to TRBD1 covers 7 bases. With V trimmed by 0 bases and J by 6 bases, 8 bases remained unmatched. CDR1 and CDR2 (germline): MNHEY, SVGAGI. The CDR3 runs 16 residues.

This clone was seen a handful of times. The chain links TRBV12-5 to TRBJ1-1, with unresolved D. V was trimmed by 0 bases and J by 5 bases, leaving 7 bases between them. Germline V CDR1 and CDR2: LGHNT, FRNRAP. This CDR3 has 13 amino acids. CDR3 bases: TGTGCTAGTGGTTTGGTTCGGGGAACTGAAGCTTTCTTT. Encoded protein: CASGLVRGTEAFF.

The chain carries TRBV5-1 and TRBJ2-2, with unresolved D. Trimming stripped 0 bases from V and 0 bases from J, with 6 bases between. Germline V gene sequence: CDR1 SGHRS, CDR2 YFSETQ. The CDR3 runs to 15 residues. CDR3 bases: TGCGCCAGCAGCTTGGGAGCATCGAACACCGGGGAGCTGTTTTTT. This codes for CASSLGASNTGELFF.

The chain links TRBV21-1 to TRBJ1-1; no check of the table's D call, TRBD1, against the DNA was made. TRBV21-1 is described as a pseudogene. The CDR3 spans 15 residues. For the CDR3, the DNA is TGTGCCAGCAGCAAAGGGGCAGGGGGGAACACTGAAGCTTTCTTT. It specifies CASSKGAGGNTEAFF.

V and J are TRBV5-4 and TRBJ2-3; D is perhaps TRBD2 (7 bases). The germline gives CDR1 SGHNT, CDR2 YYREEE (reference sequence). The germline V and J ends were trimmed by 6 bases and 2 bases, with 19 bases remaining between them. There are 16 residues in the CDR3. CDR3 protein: CASTPGGRGATDTQYF. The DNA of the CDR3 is TGTGCCAGCACTCCCGGGGGGCGGGGAGCCACAGATACGCAGTATTTT.

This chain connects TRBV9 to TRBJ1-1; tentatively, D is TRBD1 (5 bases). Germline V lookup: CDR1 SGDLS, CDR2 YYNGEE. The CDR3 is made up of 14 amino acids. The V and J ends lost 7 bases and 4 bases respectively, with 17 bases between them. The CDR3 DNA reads TGTGCCAGCGGAACAGGCTCCGGGAGCACTGAAGCTTTCTTT. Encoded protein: CASGTGSGSTEAFF.

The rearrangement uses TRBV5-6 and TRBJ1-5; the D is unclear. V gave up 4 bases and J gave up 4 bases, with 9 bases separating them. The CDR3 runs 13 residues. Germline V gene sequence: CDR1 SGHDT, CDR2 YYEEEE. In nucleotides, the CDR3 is TGTGCCAGCAGCCAAAGCAAAAATCAGCCCCAGCATTTT. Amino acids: CASSQSKNQPQHF.

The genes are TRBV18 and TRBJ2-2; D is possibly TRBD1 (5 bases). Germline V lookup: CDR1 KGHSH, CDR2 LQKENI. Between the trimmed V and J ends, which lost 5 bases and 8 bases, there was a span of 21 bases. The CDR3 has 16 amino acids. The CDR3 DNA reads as TGTGCCAGCTCAATGTCCGCAGGGCTGGTCAAGGGGGAGCTGTTTTTT. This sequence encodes CASSMSAGLVKGELFF.

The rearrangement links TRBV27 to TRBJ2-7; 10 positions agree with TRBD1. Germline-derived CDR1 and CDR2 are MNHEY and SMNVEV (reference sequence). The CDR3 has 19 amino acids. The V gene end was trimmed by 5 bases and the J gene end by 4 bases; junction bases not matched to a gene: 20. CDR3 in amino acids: CASSTTPGTGARFIYEQYF. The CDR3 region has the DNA TGTGCCAGCAGTACAACCCCCGGGACAGGGGCGCGTTTTATATACGAGCAGTACTTC.

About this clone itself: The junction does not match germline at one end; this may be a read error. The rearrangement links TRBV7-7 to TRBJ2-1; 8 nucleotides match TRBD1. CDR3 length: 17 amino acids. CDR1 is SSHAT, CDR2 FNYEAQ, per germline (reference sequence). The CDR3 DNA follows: TGTGCTAGCAGCTTTAAACTTCCTGGACAGGGAGACAATGAGCAGTTCTTC. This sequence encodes CASSFKLPGQGDNEQFF.

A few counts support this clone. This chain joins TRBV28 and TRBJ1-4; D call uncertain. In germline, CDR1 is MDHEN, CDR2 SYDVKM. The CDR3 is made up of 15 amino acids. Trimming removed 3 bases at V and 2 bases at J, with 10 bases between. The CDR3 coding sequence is TGTGCCAGCAGTTTCGCTGGGAGGACTAATGAAAAACTGTTTTTT. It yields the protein CASSFAGRTNEKLFF.

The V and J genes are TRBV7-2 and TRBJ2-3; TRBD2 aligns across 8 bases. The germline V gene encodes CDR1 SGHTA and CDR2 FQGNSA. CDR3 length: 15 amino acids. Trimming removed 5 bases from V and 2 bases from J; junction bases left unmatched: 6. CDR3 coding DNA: TGTGCCAGCAGCGAGGGACTAGTAGACACAGATACGCAGTATTTT. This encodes CASSEGLVDTDTQYF.

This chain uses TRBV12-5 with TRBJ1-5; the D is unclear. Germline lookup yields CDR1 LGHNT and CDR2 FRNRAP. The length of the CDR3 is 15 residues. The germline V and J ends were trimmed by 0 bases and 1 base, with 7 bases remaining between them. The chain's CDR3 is CASGLVTGSNQPQHF. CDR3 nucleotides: TGTGCTAGTGGTTTGGTAACGGGAAGCAATCAGCCCCAGCATTTT.

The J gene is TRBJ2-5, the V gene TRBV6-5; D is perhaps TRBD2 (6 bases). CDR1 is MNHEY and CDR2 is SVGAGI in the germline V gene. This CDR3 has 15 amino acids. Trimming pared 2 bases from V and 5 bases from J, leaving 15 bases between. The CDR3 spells CASSYAPGVEETQYF. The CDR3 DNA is TGTGCCAGCAGTTACGCGCCGGGGGTAGAGGAGACCCAGTACTTC.

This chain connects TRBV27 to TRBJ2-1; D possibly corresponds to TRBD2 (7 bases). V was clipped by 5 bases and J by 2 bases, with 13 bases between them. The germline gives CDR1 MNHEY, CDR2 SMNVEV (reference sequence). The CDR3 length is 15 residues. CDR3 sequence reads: CASSLRGAPYNEQFF. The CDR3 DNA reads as TGTGCCAGCAGTCTTCGGGGGGCGCCCTACAATGAGCAGTTCTTC.

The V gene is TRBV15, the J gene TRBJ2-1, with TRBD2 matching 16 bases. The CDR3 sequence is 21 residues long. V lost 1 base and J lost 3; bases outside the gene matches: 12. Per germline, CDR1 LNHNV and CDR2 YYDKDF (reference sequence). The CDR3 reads CATSRGDRPGLAGGLYNEQFF. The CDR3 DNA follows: TGTGCCACCAGCAGAGGAGACAGACCGGGACTAGCGGGGGGGCTCTACAATGAGCAGTTCTTC.

The CDR3 loop is CASSLARGSNQPQHF. The DNA of the CDR3 is TGTGCCAGCAGCTTAGCCAGGGGTAGCAATCAGCCCCAGCATTTT. J is TRBJ1-5 and V is TRBV7-9, with a tentative D call TRBD1 (6 bases). From germline, CDR1 is SEHNR and CDR2 FQNEAQ (reference sequence). V was clipped by 0 bases and J by 0 bases, with 6 bases between them. The length of the CDR3 is 15 residues.

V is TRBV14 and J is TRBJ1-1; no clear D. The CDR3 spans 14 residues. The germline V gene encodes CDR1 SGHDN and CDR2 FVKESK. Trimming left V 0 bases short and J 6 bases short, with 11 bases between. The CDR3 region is CASSQDYTFAEAFF. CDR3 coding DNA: TGTGCCAGCAGCCAAGATTACACATTCGCTGAAGCTTTCTTT.

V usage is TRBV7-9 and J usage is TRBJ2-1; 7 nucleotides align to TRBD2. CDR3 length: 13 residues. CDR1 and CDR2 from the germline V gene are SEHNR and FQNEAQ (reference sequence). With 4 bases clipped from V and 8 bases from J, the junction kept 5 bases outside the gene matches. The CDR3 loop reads CASSSRLADEQFF. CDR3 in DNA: TGTGCCAGCAGCTCACGACTAGCTGATGAGCAGTTCTTC. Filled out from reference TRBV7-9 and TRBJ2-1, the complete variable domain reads DTGVSQNPRHKITKRGQNVTFRCDPISEHNRLYWYRQTLGQGPEFLTYFQNEAQLEKSRLLSDRFSAERPKGSFSTLEIQRTEQGDSAMYLCASSSRLADEQFFGPGTRLTVL.

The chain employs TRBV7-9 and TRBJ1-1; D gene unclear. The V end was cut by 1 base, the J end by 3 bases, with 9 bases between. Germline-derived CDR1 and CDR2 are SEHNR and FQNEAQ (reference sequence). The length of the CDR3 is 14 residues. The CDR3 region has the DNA TGTGCCAGCAGCTTAGGAGGGTTTCACACTGAAGCTTTCTTT. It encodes CASSLGGFHTEAFF.

The CDR3 loop is CASSLTGFGSGYTF. The CDR3 DNA is TGCGCCAGCAGCCTTACAGGGTTCGGATCTGGCTACACCTTC. This chain uses TRBV5-1 with TRBJ1-2; tentatively, D is TRBD1 (6 bases). Germline V gives CDR1 SGHRS, CDR2 YFSETQ. V was pared by 4 bases and J by 7 bases, with 17 bases between. The length of the CDR3 is 14 residues.

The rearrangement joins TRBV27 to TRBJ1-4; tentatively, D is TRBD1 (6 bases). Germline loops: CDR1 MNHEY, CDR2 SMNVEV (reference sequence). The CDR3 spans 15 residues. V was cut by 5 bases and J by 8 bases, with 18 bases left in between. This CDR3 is CASSHGVGGAEKLFF. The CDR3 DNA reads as TGTGCCAGCAGTCACGGGGTGGGGGGGGCCGAAAAACTGTTTTTT.

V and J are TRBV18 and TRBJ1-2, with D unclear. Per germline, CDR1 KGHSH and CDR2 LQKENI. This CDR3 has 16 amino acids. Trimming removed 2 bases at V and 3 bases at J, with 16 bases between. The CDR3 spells CASSPSRGPWDYGYTF. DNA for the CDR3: TGTGCCAGCTCACCATCACGAGGGCCCTGGGACTATGGCTACACCTTC.

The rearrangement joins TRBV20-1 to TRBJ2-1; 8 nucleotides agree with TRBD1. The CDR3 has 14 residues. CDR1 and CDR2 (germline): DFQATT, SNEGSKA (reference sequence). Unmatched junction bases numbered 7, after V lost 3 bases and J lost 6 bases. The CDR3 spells CSASLQGASNEQFF. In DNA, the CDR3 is TGCAGTGCTAGTCTGCAGGGGGCGAGCAATGAGCAGTTCTTC.